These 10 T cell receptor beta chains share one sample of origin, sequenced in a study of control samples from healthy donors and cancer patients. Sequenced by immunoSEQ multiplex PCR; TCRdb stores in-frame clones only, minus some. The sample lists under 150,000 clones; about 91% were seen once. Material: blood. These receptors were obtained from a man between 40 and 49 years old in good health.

The CDR3 DNA follows: TGTGCCAGCAGCTTGCTCGGGGGGAGACAAGAGACCCAGTACTTC. Translated: CASSLLGGRQETQYF. This chain joins TRBV5-6 and TRBJ2-5, with 7 bases lining up with TRBD2. The CDR3 runs to 15 residues. CDR1 and CDR2 from the germline V gene are SGHDT and YYEEEE. V was clipped by 1 base and J by 2 bases; unmatched bases: 5. The variable domain in full, completed from reference TRBV5-6 and TRBJ2-5, reads DAGVTQSPTHLIKTRGQQVTLRCSPKSGHDTVSWYQQALGQGPQFIFQYYEEEERQRGNFPDRFSGHQFPNYSSELNVNALLLGDSALYLCASSLLGGRQETQYFGPGTRLLVL.

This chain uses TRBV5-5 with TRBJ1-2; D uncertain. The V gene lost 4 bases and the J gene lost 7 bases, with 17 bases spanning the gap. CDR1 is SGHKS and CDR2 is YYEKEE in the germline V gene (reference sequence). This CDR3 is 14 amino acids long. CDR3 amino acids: CASSPHRPEGGYTF. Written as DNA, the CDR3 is TGTGCCAGCAGCCCCCACAGACCGGAGGGTGGCTACACCTTC.

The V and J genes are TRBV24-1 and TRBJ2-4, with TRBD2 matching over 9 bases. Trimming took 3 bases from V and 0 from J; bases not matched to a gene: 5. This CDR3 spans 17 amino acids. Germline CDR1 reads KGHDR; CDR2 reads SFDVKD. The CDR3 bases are TGTGCCACCAGTGATCAAAGCGGGGGGCTAGCCAAAAACATTCAGTACTTC. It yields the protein CATSDQSGGLAKNIQYF.

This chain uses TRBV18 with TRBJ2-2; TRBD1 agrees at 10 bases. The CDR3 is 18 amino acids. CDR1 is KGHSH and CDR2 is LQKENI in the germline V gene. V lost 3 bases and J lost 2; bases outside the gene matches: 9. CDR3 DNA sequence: TGTGCCAGCTCACCTCCGGGACAGGGGAGCCTCAACACCGGGGAGCTGTTTTTT. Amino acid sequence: CASSPPGQGSLNTGELFF.

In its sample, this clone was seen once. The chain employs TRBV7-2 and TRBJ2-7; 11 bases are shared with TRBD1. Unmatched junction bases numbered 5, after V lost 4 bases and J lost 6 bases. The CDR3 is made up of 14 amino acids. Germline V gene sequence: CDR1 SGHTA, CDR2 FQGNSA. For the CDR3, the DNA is TGTGCCAGCAGCTCCGGACAGGGGGCCCTCGAGCAGTACTTC. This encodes CASSSGQGALEQYF. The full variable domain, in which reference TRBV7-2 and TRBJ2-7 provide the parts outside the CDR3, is GAGVSQSPSNKVTEKGKDVELRCDPISGHTALYWYRQSLGQGLEFLIYFQGNSAPDKSGLPSDRFSAERTGGSVSTLTIQRTQQEDSAVYLCASSSGQGALEQYFGPGTRLTVT.

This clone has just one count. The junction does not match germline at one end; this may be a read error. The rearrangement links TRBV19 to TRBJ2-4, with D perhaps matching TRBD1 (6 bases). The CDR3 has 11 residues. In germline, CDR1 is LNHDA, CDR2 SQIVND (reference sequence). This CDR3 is CASSLPGHYAF. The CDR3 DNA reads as TGTGCCAGCTCATTACCGGGACATTATGCCTTC.

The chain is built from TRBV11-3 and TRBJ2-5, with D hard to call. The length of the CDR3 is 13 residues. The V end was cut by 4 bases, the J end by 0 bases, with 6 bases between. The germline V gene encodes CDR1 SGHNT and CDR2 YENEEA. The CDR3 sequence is CASSSKNQETQYF. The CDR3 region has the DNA TGTGCCAGCAGCTCGAAAAACCAAGAGACCCAGTACTTC.

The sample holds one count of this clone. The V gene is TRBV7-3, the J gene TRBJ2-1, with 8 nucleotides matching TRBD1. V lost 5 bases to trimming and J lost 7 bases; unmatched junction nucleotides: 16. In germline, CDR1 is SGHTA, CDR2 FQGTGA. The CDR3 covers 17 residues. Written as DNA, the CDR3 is TGTGCCAGCAGCCCGAGTCGAGGACAGGGTACAAATAATGAGCAGTTCTTC. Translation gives CASSPSRGQGTNNEQFF.

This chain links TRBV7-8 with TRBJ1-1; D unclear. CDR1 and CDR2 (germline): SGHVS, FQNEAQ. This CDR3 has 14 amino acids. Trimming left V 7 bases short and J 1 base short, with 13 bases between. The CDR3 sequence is CASNSLGSNTEAFF. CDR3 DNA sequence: TGTGCCAGCAACTCTCTGGGATCGAACACTGAAGCTTTCTTT.

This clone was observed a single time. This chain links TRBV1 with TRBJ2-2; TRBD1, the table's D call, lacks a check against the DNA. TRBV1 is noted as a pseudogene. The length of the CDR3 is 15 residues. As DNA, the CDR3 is TGCACCAGCAGCCAAGAAGGGACAGGCACCGGGGAGCTGTTTTTT. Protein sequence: CTSSQEGTGTGELFF.